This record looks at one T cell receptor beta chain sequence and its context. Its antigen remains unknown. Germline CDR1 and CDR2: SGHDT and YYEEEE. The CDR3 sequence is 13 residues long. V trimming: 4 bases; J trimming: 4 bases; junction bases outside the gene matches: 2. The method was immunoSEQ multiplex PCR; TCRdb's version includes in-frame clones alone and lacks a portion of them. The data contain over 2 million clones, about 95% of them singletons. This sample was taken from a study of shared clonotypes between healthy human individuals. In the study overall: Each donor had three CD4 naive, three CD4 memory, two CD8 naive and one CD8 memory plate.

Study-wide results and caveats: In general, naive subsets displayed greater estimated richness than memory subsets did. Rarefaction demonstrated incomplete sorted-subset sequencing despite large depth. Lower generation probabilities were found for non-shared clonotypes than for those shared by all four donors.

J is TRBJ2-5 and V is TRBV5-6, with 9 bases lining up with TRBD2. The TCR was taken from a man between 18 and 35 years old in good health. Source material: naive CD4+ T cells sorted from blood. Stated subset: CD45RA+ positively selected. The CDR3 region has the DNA TGTGCCAGCAGCCCGCGGGGGGGAGAGACCCAGTACTTC. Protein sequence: CASSPRGGETQYF.